The source of this TCR beta chain is a study of blood T cell repertoires in COVID-19. Study-wide background: PBMCs, B-cell-depleted T cells, or T cells provided the cDNA or gDNA that made up the material.

Under the authors' procedure: Amplified reference gene primers provided the basis for estimating nucleated cell counts. The protocol was immunoSEQ multiplex PCR, while the TCRdb copy is restricted to in-frame clones and leaves out a portion. V and J calls and clone size come straight from that table; D and trimming were deduced from the DNA. The sample comprises around 310,000 clones, approximately 89% of which are singletons, and roughly a tenth rests with the top ten. The CDR3 loop spans 14 amino acids. Trimming removed 2 bases from V and 4 bases from J, with 8 bases in between. CDR1 and CDR2 (germline): SNHLY, FYNNEI. This clone was counted between two and nine times. Individuals aged 18 to 89 years were recruited from around 22 US areas. Two negative PCRs, clearance, or symptom resolution characterized the recovered Cohort 3 donors.

The rearrangement uses TRBV2 and TRBJ1-4; D unresolved. The clonotype was recovered from a woman aged 25 to 39 who had recovered from COVID-19. Sequences were obtained from PBMCs or T cells enriched from blood (not recorded which). The CDR3 region has the DNA TGTGCCAGCAGTGAAACCGAGTATAATGAAAAACTGTTTTTT. It specifies CASSETEYNEKLFF.